This TCR beta chain appears in the sequencing data of a study of early T cells in non-severe SARS-CoV-2 infection. Study at large: Chains stayed unpaired after sequencing of bulk RNA from unsorted whole blood.

Study findings and constraints: Anti-spike CD8 specificities were favored by VDJdb matching, whose results missed private and CD4 specificities.

The germline V gene has CDR1 MGHRA and CDR2 YSYEKL. Trimming left V 2 bases short and J 8 bases short, with 9 bases between. The CDR3 loop spans 13 amino acids. In this sample, this clonotype turned up a few times. The target antigen is unknown. Each single cDNA molecule received a unique molecular identifier. TCRdb re-called the 5' RACE reads with MiXCR, one entry per CDR3 protein. The sample shows approximately 62,000 distinct CDR3 sequences, around 13% of them seen only once. The V gene is TRBV4-1, the J gene TRBJ1-4, with D hard to call. This clonotype was obtained from an adult who was a healthcare worker with PCR-confirmed SARS-CoV-2 infection or an uninfected control (not recorded which). The sample consisted of whole blood. The DNA for the CDR3 is TGCGCCAGCAGCCAAATGACCACAGAAAAACTGTTTTTT. This sequence encodes CASSQMTTEKLFF.